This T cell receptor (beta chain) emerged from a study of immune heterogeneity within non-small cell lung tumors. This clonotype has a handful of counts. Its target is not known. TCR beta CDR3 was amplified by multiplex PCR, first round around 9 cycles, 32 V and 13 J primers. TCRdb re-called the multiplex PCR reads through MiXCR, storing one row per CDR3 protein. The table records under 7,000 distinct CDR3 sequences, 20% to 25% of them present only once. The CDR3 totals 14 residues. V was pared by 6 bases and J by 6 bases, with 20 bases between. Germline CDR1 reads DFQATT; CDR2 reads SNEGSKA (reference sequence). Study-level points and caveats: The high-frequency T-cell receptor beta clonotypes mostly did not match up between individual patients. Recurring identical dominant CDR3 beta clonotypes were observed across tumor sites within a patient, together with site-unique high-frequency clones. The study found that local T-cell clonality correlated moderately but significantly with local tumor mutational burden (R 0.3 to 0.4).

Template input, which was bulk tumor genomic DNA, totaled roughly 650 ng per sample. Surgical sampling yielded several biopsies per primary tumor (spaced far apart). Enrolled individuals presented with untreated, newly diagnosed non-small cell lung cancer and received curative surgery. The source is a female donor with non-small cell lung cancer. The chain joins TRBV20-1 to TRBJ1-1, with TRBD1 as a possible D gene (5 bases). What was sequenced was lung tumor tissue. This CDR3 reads CSAPDTNLGAEAFF. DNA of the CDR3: TGCAGTGCCCCGGACACTAACCTCGGCGCTGAAGCTTTCTTT.